A single sample is the source of the 20 T cell receptor beta chains below, sequenced in a study of technical replicates of blood from a handful of donors. Clones were sequenced by immunoSEQ multiplex PCR, and TCRdb holds only the in-frame ones, with some missing. The sample contains tens of thousands of clones, 90% to 95% of which appear only once. Sequenced sample: T cells isolated from PBMCs. Source of these receptors: a human donor in good health.

The V and J genes are TRBV10-3 and TRBJ2-5, with 7 positions matching TRBD2. The germline V gene has CDR1 ENHRY and CDR2 SYGVKD. The CDR3 contains 16 residues. Trimming took 0 bases from V and 1 from J; bases not matched to a gene: 5. The CDR3 loop is CAISESVAGFQETQYF. In DNA, the CDR3 is TGTGCCATCAGTGAGTCAGTAGCGGGCTTCCAAGAGACCCAGTACTTC.

This chain uses TRBV11-3 with TRBJ2-4; D may be TRBD1 (5 bases). Looked up from germline, CDR1 is SGHNT and CDR2 is YENEEA. This CDR3 is built from 16 residues. The germline V and J ends were trimmed by 0 bases and 2 bases, with 11 bases remaining between them. DNA for the CDR3: TGTGCCAGCAGCTTAGATCTAGGGGTTCCCAAAAACATTCAGTACTTC. Residues: CASSLDLGVPKNIQYF.

The CDR3 nucleotides read TGTGCCAGCTTGCGGGACAGGCAATACAATGAGCAGTTCTTC. It specifies CASLRDRQYNEQFF. The chain recombines TRBV18 with TRBJ2-1; 8 positions match TRBD1. The CDR3 has 14 amino acids. The V gene end was trimmed by 7 bases and the J gene end by 4 bases; junction bases not matched to a gene: 6. Germline CDR1 and CDR2: KGHSH and LQKENI.

V usage is TRBV28 and J usage is TRBJ2-4; 7 bases line up with TRBD1. The length of the CDR3 is 16 residues. CDR1 and CDR2 (germline): MDHEN, SYDVKM. After removal of 5 bases from V and 6 bases from J, the junction contained 13 bases not matched to a gene. The CDR3 here is CASSPLTGKGGNIQYF. The CDR3 DNA reads as TGTGCCAGCAGTCCACTGACAGGGAAAGGGGGAAACATTCAGTACTTC. The whole variable domain, filled in from reference TRBV28 and TRBJ2-4, reads DVKVTQSSRYLVKRTGEKVFLECVQDMDHENMFWYRQDPGLGLRLIYFSYDVKMKEKGDIPEGYSVSREKKERFSLILESASTNQTSMYLCASSPLTGKGGNIQYFGAGTRLSVL.

This clone appeared a single time. V is TRBV13 and J is TRBJ2-7; the D is unclear. The V gene's germline CDR1 is PRHDT and CDR2 FYEKMQ (reference sequence). The CDR3 covers 14 residues. V was shortened by 2 bases and J by 6 bases, with 14 bases between the two germline ends. This chain's CDR3 is CASSLFGSASEQYF. Written as DNA, the CDR3 is TGTGCCAGCAGCTTATTTGGTTCGGCTAGCGAGCAGTACTTC.

This clone was recorded once. The CDR3 region is CASSRQGNQPQHF. The CDR3 DNA is TGTGCCAGCAGTCGACAGGGCAATCAGCCCCAGCATTTT. V and J are TRBV6-5 and TRBJ1-5; D is possibly TRBD1 (6 bases). CDR3 length equals 13 residues. V lost 5 bases and J 2 bases, leaving 7 bases between the germline ends. Germline V lookup: CDR1 MNHEY, CDR2 SVGAGI.

CDR3 residues: CASSPQGAGGYRYF. The CDR3 DNA is TGTGCCAGCAGTCCCCAGGGGGCAGGTGGATACCGGTACTTC. The chain combines TRBV28 with TRBJ2-5; 8 bases map to TRBD1. The CDR3 is made up of 14 amino acids. Trimming cost V 5 bases and J 13 bases; bases outside gene matches: 15. Germline CDR1 is MDHEN and CDR2 is SYDVKM.

The chain couples TRBV5-6 to TRBJ2-3; 8 bases line up with TRBD2. There are 16 residues in the CDR3. V dropped 0 bases and J dropped 1; count of bases not matched to a gene: 4. Per germline, CDR1 SGHDT and CDR2 YYEEEE. DNA of the CDR3: TGTGCCAGCAGCTTGGCCGGGCGGGGGGGCACAGATACGCAGTATTTT. Protein product: CASSLAGRGGTDTQYF.

The chain combines TRBV5-4 with TRBJ2-1, with D possibly TRBD2 on 5 matching bases. Germline V gene data show CDR1 as SGHNT and CDR2 as YYREEE (reference sequence). V lost 4 bases to trimming and J lost 8 bases, with 16 bases between them. This CDR3 has 14 amino acids. The DNA for the CDR3 is TGTGCCAGCAGCCCGGGAACTGCGGTGGATGAGCAGTTCTTC. It codes for CASSPGTAVDEQFF.

This clone has only one observation. The chain uses TRBV25-1 and TRBJ2-7, with a tentative D call TRBD1 (6 bases). V gave up 5 bases and J gave up 5 bases, with 16 bases separating them. The CDR3 has 14 residues. CDR1 and CDR2 from the germline V gene are MGHDK and SYGVNS. The CDR3 DNA follows: TGTGCCAGCAGTACAGGGATTTTCTCAGACGAGCAGTACTTC. Translation: CASSTGIFSDEQYF.

V gene TRBV11-3 combines with J gene TRBJ2-7; D possibly corresponds to TRBD2 (6 bases). Germline CDR1 SGHNT, CDR2 YENEEA. The CDR3 sequence is 15 residues long. The V gene lost 1 base and the J gene lost 3 bases, with 13 bases spanning the gap. The CDR3 sequence: CASSLGGGGLYEQYF. In DNA form, the CDR3 reads TGTGCCAGCAGCTTAGGCGGAGGAGGGCTCTACGAGCAGTACTTC.

This clone was detected once. This chain links TRBV9 with TRBJ2-7; the match to TRBD1 covers 8 bases. J was trimmed by 3 bases and V by 3 bases; bases with no gene match: 5. The germline V gene has CDR1 SGDLS and CDR2 YYNGEE. The CDR3 loop spans 14 amino acids. CDR3 sequence reads: CASSAQGANYEQYF. CDR3 DNA: TGTGCCAGCAGCGCCCAGGGGGCGAACTACGAGCAGTACTTC.

The genes are TRBV7-3 and TRBJ2-3; 9 bases line up with TRBD2. V shed 5 bases, J shed 2 bases, and the junction held 8 bases outside the gene matches. Germline lookup yields CDR1 SGHTA and CDR2 FQGTGA. This CDR3 spans 16 amino acids. CDR3 loop: CASSHGRGGPTDTQYF. The CDR3 coding sequence is TGTGCCAGCAGCCACGGGCGGGGGGGGCCCACAGATACGCAGTATTTT.

CDR3 loop: CASRPGTSGGEYNEQFF. DNA of the CDR3: TGTGCCAGTAGGCCAGGGACTAGCGGGGGGGAGTACAATGAGCAGTTCTTC. The chain couples TRBV19 to TRBJ2-1; 16 bases are a match to TRBD2. Trimming cost V 6 bases and J 4 bases; bases outside gene matches: 6. The germline CDR1 and CDR2 sequences are LNHDA and SQIVND (reference sequence). CDR3 size: 17 residues.

The chain uses TRBV9 and TRBJ2-2; tentative D call: TRBD1 (5 bases). The CDR3 runs to 15 residues. Trimming stripped 3 bases from V and 3 bases from J, with 12 bases between. Germline V gives CDR1 SGDLS, CDR2 YYNGEE. The CDR3 sequence is CASSANDSYTGELFF. The CDR3 bases are TGTGCCAGCAGCGCGAATGACAGCTACACCGGGGAGCTGTTTTTT.

The J gene is TRBJ2-7, the V gene TRBV10-2; TRBD2 matches 13 bases. Germline values: CDR1 WSHSY, CDR2 SAAADI. This CDR3 is built from 15 residues. V was pared by 5 bases and J by 7 bases, with 8 bases of the junction left unmatched. DNA for the CDR3: TGCGCCAGCAGTTTCGGACTAGCGGGAGTGGGGGAGCAGTACTTC. Translation gives CASSFGLAGVGEQYF.

The chain employs TRBV5-6 and TRBJ2-3; D ambiguous. The CDR3 runs to 14 residues. Germline CDR1 and CDR2: SGHDT and YYEEEE. V lost 4 bases, J lost 2 bases, and 11 bases lay in between. CDR3 in DNA: TGTGCCAGCAGCCGTAGACTGTTCACAGATACGCAGTATTTT. This codes for CASSRRLFTDTQYF.

This chain links TRBV28 with TRBJ2-4, with TRBD1 as a possible D gene (6 bases). This CDR3 is 16 amino acids long. With 6 bases removed from V and 0 bases from J, the gap between germline ends came to 15 bases. Germline CDR1 is MDHEN and CDR2 is SYDVKM. The CDR3 loop reads CASSLGTFLAKNIQYF. CDR3 nucleotide sequence: TGTGCCAGCAGCCTCGGGACATTTCTAGCCAAAAACATTCAGTACTTC.

J is TRBJ2-7 and V is TRBV10-2; 11 bases agree with TRBD2. The V and J ends lost 3 bases and 1 base, in that order; junction bases with no gene match: 5. Germline CDR1 and CDR2: WSHSY and SAAADI. CDR3 length: 16 residues. CDR3 protein: CASSDTSGGLSYEQYF. The CDR3 nucleotides are TGCGCCAGCAGTGATACTAGCGGGGGTCTATCCTACGAGCAGTACTTC.

J is TRBJ2-5 and V is TRBV7-2; TRBD1 aligns across 8 bases. Germline CDR1 and CDR2: SGHTA and FQGNSA. The CDR3 runs to 17 residues. With 5 bases clipped from V and 2 bases from J, the junction kept 13 bases outside the gene matches. The CDR3 DNA follows: TGTGCCAGCAGCCCTCGACCGGGACAGGAGGCTCAAGAGACCCAGTACTTC. The encoded protein is CASSPRPGQEAQETQYF.